The entry below gives a single T cell receptor beta chain sequence along with its context. From germline, CDR1 is MNHEY and CDR2 SVGAGI. CDR3 length: 12 amino acids. V shed 0 bases and J 9 bases; nucleotides not matched to a gene: 1. Sequencing was done on patients that had shown CD8+CD57+ cell expansion by flow cytometry. Genomic DNA, serving as template, underwent TCR beta VDJ and CDR3 profiling. TCRdb re-derived calls from the reads in MiXCR, one entry per CDR3 protein. The sample includes about 160,000 distinct CDR3 sequences, about two thirds of them seen just once. The entry originates in a study of CD8+CD57+ T cells in acquired aplastic anemia.

The chain carries TRBV6-5 and TRBJ2-7; 8 bases align to TRBD1. Source material: sorted CD4+, CD8+, or CD8+CD57+ T cells (not recorded which) from PBMCs. The clonotype was recovered from a human donor with aplastic anemia. This CDR3 reads CASSYSRGPQYF. For the CDR3, the DNA is TGTGCCAGCAGTTACTCCAGGGGGCCGCAGTACTTC.